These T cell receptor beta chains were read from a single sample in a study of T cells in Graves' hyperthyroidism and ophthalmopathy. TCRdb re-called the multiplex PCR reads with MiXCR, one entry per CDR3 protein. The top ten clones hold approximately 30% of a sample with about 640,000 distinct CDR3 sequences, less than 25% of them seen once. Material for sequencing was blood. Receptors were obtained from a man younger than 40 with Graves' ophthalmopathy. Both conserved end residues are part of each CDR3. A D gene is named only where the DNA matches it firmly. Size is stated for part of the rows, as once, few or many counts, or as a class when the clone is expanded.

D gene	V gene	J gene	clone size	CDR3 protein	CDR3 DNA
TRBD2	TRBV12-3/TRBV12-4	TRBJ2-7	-	CASRWGLAPGTYEQYF	TGTGCCAGCAGGTGGGGACTAGCGCCTGGTACCTACGAGCAGTACTTC
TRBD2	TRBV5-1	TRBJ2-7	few	CASSEWTSGMGKNYEQYF	TGCGCCAGCAGCGAATGGACTAGCGGGATGGGGAAAAACTACGAGCAGTACTTC
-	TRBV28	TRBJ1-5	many	CASSLRQGNQPQHF	TGTGCCAGCAGTCTCCGACAGGGCAATCAGCCCCAGCATTTT
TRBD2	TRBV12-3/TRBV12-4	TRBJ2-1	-	CASSRSKAGGPTNEQFF	TGTGCCAGCAGTCGCTCTAAAGCGGGAGGTCCGACCAATGAGCAGTTCTTC
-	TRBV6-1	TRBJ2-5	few	CASSALRGGETQYF	TGTGCCAGCAGCGCACTCAGGGGTGGAGAGACCCAGTACTTC
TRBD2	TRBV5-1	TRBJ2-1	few	CASSLEGSGRGYNEQFF	TGCGCCAGCAGCTTGGAGGGGAGCGGGAGGGGGTACAATGAGCAGTTCTTC
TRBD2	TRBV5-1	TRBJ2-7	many	CASSLQPGLAGGSYEQYF	TGCGCCAGCAGCTTGCAGCCGGGACTAGCGGGAGGGTCCTACGAGCAGTACTTC
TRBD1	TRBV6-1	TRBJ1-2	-	CASSRQGENYGYTF	TGTGCCAGCAGTCGACAGGGCGAGAACTATGGCTACACCTTC
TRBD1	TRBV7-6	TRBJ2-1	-	CASSPGPGQGPHEQFF	TGTGCCAGCAGCCCGGGACCGGGACAGGGTCCCCATGAGCAGTTCTTC
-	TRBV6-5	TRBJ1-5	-	CASSYSGTFNNQPQHF	TGTGCCAGCAGTTACTCTGGGACTTTTAACAATCAGCCCCAGCATTTT
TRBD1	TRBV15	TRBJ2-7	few	CATSVRTGKDEQYF	TGTGCCACCAGCGTTAGGACAGGGAAGGACGAGCAGTACTTC
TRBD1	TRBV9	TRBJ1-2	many	CASSVDRDRGGNYGYTF	TGTGCCAGCAGCGTAGATAGGGACAGGGGCGGAAACTATGGCTACACCTTC
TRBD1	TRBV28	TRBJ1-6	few	CASRSDRNSSPLHF	TGTGCCAGCAGGTCGGACAGGAATAGTTCACCCCTCCACTTT
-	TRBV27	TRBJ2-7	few	CASSLSSGGQERYEQYF	TGTGCCAGCAGTTTAAGTTCTGGGGGGCAGGAGCGCTACGAGCAGTACTTC
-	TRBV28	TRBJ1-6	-	CASSGGSAGPRSPLHF	TGTGCCAGCAGTGGGGGGTCCGCAGGGCCCCGCTCACCCCTCCACTTT
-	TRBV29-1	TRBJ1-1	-	CSALKGTEAFF	TGCAGCGCCCTAAAGGGGACTGAAGCTTTCTTT
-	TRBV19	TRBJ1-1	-	CASSMDGVNTEAFF	TGTGCCAGTAGTATGGACGGAGTGAACACTGAAGCTTTCTTT
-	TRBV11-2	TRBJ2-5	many	CASSFGLARQETQYF	TGTGCCAGCAGCTTTGGGCTAGCAAGGCAAGAGACCCAGTACTTC
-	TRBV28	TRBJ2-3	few	CASSRTHFTDTQYF	TGTGCCAGCAGTAGAACTCACTTCACAGATACGCAGTATTTT
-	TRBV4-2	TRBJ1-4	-	CASSQDMETNEKLFF	TGTGCCAGCAGCCAAGATATGGAGACTAATGAAAAACTGTTTTTT
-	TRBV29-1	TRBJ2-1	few	CSVGWTSPEQFF	TGCAGCGTGGGCTGGACCTCGCCTGAGCAGTTCTTC
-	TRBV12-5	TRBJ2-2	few	CASGLNPGELFF	TGTGCTAGTGGTTTGAATCCCGGGGAGCTGTTTTTT
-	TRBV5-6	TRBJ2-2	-	CASSLAGTPSGELFF	TGTGCCAGCAGCCTGGCCGGGACCCCTTCCGGGGAGCTGTTTTTT
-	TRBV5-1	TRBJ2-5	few	CASSGGTVRYQETQYF	TGCGCCAGCAGCGGGGGGACAGTTCGGTACCAAGAGACCCAGTACTTC
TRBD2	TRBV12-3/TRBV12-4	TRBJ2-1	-	CASSLTAGAYNEQFF	TGTGCCAGCAGCCTGACAGCGGGAGCCTACAATGAGCAGTTCTTC
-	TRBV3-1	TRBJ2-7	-	CASSLGSDGYYEQYF	TGTGCCAGCAGCCTCGGCTCGGACGGATACTACGAGCAGTACTTC
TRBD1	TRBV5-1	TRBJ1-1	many	CASSVGDREATEAFF	TGCGCCAGCAGCGTAGGGGACAGGGAGGCCACTGAAGCTTTCTTT
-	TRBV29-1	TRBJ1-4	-	CSVAHGHTMDEKLFF	TGCAGCGTTGCCCATGGACATACCATGGACGAAAAACTGTTTTTT
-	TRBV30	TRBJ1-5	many	CAWSVPAGTNQPQHF	TGTGCCTGGAGTGTACCGGCAGGGACCAATCAGCCCCAGCATTTT
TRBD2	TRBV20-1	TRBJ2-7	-	CSARPAGDYEQYF	TGCAGTGCTAGGCCGGCGGGAGACTACGAGCAGTACTTC
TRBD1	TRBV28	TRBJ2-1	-	CASSPPDRGPYNEQFF	TGTGCCAGCAGTCCCCCCGACAGGGGACCTTACAATGAGCAGTTCTTC
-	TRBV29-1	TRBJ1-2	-	CSVEDTVGTYGYTF	TGCAGCGTTGAAGACACAGTGGGGACGTATGGCTACACCTTC
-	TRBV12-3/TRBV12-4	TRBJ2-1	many	CASSLPPGGGVYNEQFF	TGTGCCAGCAGTTTACCTCCCGGCGGAGGTGTATACAATGAGCAGTTCTTC
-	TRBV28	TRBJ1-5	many	CASSRDSGNQPQHF	TGTGCCAGCAGTCGAGACTCCGGCAATCAGCCCCAGCATTTT
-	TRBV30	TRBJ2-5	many	CAWSFEGETQYF	TGTGCCTGGAGTTTCGAGGGGGAGACCCAGTACTTC
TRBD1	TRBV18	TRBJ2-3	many	CASSPPTGGSGTDTQYF	TGTGCCAGCTCACCACCTACAGGGGGCTCTGGTACAGATACGCAGTATTTT
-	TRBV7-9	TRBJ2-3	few	CASSLTAIGGTDTQYF	TGTGCCAGCAGCTTAACAGCGATAGGAGGCACAGATACGCAGTATTTT
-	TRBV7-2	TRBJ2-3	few	CANSLVGAADTQYF	TGTGCCAACAGCTTAGTTGGAGCGGCGGATACGCAGTATTTT
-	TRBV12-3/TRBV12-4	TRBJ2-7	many	CASSLRGDNSYEQYF	TGTGCCAGCAGTTTAAGAGGGGATAACTCCTACGAGCAGTACTTC
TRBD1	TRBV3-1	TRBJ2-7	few	CASSQGQGATYEQYF	TGTGCCAGCAGCCAAGGACAGGGGGCCACCTACGAGCAGTACTTC
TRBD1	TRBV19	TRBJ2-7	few	CARMDRGYEQYF	TGTGCCCGGATGGACAGGGGCTACGAGCAGTACTTC
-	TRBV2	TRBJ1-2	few	CASSEILTDPSYGNTF	TGTGCCAGCAGTGAAATCTTGACAGATCCTAGTTATGGTAACACCTTC
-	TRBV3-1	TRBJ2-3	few	CASSQGPRVAGRTDTQYF	TGTGCCAGCAGCCAAGGCCCGCGGGTTGCGGGGAGGACAGATACGCAGTATTTT
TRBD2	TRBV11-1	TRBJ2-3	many	CASSLLGPGLAGTDTQYF	TGTGCCAGCAGCTTATTGGGACCCGGACTAGCGGGAACAGATACGCAGTATTTT
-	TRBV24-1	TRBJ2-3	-	CATSVADTQYF	TGTGCCACCAGTGTTGCGGATACGCAGTATTTT
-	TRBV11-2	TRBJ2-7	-	CASTGDRTYEQYF	TGTGCCAGCACCGGCGACAGAACCTACGAGCAGTACTTC
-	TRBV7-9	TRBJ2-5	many	CASSRGQELADQETQYF	TGTGCCAGCAGCCGGGGACAGGAGCTAGCGGACCAAGAGACCCAGTACTTC
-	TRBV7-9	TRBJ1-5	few	CASSPDTNQPQHF	TGTGCCAGCAGCCCGGACACGAATCAGCCCCAGCATTTT
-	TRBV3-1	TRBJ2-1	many	CASSQAIEQFF	TGTGCCAGCAGCCAGGCCATTGAGCAGTTCTTC
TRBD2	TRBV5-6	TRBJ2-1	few	CASSAGGLAGGEQFF	TGTGCCAGCAGCGCCGGTGGACTAGCGGGAGGGGAGCAGTTCTTC
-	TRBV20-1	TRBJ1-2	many	CSAVLGGSEGYTF	TGCAGTGCTGTACTTGGGGGCAGTGAAGGCTACACCTTC
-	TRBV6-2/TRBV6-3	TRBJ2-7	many	CASSYGAGGYEQYF	TGTGCCAGCAGTTACGGGGCTGGGGGTTACGAGCAGTACTTC
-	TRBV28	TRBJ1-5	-	CASSLSRETQPQHF	TGTGCCAGCAGTTTATCGAGGGAGACTCAGCCCCAGCATTTT
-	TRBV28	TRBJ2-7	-	CASYPGTLYEQYF	TGTGCCAGTTACCCCGGGACACTCTACGAGCAGTACTTC
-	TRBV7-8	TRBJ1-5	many	CASSPSGLYSNQPQHF	TGTGCCAGCAGCCCGTCGGGACTTTATAGCAATCAGCCCCAGCATTTT